This T cell receptor (beta chain) was identified during a study of sequential checkpoint blockade in melanoma. On the study more broadly: First-line arms were nivolumab then ipilimumab, or the reverse, randomized 1:1. Maintenance nivolumab came after either treatment sequence.

V dropped 7 bases and J dropped 1 base, with 11 bases sitting between them. Per germline, CDR1 SGHRS and CDR2 YFSETQ. CDR3 size: 13 residues. Documented treatment: randomized to nivolumab then ipilimumab (arm A) or the reverse (arm B). No patient had prior DNA-damaging chemotherapy. From thawed PBMCs, live CD3+CD8+ cells negative for CD19 and CD56 were sorted. Using immunoSEQ multiplex PCR, the repertoire was profiled, and TCRdb retains in-frame clones only, with some absent. The sample shows some 10,000 clones, about 80% of them seen only once. Only a few counts were recorded for this clone. The source of this sequence is a human donor with melanoma. Sequencing was performed on CD8+ T cells sorted from blood (inferred from file names), taken from a patient given nivolumab and ipilimumab in sequence. The chain uses TRBV5-1 and TRBJ1-1; D gene uncertain. CDR3 loop: CASWNGGNTEAFF. CDR3 DNA sequence: TGCGCCAGCTGGAATGGCGGGAACACTGAAGCTTTCTTT. Together with reference TRBV5-1 and TRBJ1-1, the CDR3 gives the full variable domain: KAGVTQTPRYLIKTRGQQVTLSCSPISGHRSVSWYQQTPGQGLQFLFEYFSETQRNKGNFPGRFSGRQFSNSRSEMNVSTLELGDSALYLCASWNGGNTEAFFGQGTRLTVV.